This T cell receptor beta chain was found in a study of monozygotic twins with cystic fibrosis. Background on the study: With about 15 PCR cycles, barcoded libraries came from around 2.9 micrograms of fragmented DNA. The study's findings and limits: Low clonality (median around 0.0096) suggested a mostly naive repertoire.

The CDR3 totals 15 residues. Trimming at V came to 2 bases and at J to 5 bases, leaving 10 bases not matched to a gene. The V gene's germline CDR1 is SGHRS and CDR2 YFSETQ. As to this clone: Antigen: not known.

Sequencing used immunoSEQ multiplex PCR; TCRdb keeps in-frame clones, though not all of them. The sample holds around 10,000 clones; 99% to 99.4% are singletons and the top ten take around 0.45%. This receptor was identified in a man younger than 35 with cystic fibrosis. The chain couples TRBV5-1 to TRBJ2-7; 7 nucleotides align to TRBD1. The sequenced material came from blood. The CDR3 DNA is TGCGCCAGCAGCTTTAGTACAGGGGAGAGCAACGAGCAGTACTTC. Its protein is CASSFSTGESNEQYF.